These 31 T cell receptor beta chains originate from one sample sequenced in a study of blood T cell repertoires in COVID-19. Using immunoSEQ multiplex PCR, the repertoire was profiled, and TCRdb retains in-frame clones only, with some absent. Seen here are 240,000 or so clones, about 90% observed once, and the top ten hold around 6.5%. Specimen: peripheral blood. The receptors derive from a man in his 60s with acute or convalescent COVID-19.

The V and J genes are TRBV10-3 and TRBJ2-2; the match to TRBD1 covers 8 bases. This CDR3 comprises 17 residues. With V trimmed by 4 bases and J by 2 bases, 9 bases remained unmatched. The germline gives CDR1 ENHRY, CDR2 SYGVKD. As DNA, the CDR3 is TGTGCCATCAGTGTTTCCGACAGGGGTTTTAACACCGGGGAGCTGTTTTTT. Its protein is CAISVSDRGFNTGELFF.

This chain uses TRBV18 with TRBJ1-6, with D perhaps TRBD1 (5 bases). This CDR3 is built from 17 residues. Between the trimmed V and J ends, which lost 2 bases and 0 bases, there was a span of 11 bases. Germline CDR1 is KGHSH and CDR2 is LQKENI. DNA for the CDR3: TGTGCCAGCTCACCAGAGACAGCCAGCTCCTATAATTCACCCCTCCACTTT. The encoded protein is CASSPETASSYNSPLHF. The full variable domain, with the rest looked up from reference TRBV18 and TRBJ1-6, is NAGVMQNPRHLVRRRGQEARLRCSPMKGHSHVYWYRQLPEEGLKFMVYLQKENIIDESGMPKERFSAEFPKEGPSILRIQQVVRGDSAAYFCASSPETASSYNSPLHFGNGTRLTVT.

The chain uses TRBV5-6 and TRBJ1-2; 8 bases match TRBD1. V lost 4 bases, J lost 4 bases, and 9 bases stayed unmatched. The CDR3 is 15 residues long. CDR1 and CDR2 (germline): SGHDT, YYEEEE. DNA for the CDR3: TGTGCCAGCAGCAACGACAGGGGAGTAGGCTATGGCTACACCTTC. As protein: CASSNDRGVGYGYTF.

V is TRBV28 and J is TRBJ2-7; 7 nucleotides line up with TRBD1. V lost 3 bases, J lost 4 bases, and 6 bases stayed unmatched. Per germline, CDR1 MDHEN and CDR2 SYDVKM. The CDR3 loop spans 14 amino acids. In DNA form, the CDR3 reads TGTGCCAGCAGTTTCAAGGGGGCCCTTTACGAGCAGTACTTC. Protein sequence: CASSFKGALYEQYF. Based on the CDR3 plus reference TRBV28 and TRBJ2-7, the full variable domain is DVKVTQSSRYLVKRTGEKVFLECVQDMDHENMFWYRQDPGLGLRLIYFSYDVKMKEKGDIPEGYSVSREKKERFSLILESASTNQTSMYLCASSFKGALYEQYFGPGTRLTVT.

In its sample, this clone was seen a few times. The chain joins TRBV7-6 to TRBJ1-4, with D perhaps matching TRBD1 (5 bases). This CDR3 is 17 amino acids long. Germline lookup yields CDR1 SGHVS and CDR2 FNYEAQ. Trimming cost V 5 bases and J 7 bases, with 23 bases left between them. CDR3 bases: TGTGCCAGCAGCCCCCTAGCGCAGGGTGGGAGGTCTGAAAAACTGTTTTTT. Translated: CASSPLAQGGRSEKLFF.

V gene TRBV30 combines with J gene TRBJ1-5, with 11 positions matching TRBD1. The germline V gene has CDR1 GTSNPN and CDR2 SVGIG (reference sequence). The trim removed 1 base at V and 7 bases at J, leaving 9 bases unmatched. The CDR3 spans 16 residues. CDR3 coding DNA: TGTGCCTGGAGTGCCTCGGACAGGGGGCGCGGGCAGCCCCAGCATTTT. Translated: CAWSASDRGRGQPQHF. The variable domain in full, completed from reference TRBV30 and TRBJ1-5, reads SQTIHQWPATLVQPVGSPLSLECTVEGTSNPNLYWYRQAAGRGLQLLFYSVGIGQISSEVPQNLSASRPQDRQFILSSKKLLLSDSGFYLCAWSASDRGRGQPQHFGDGTRLSIL.

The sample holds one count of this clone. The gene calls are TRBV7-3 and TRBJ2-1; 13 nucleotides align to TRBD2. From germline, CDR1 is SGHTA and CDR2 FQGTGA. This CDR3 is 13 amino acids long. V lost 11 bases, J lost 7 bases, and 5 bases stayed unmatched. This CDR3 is CASGTSGKNEQFF. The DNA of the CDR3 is TGTGCCTCCGGGACTAGCGGGAAAAATGAGCAGTTCTTC. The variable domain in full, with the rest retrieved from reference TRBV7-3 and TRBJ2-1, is GAGVSQTPSNKVTEKGKYVELRCDPISGHTALYWYRQSLGQGPEFLIYFQGTGAADDSGLPNDRFFAVRPEGSVSTLKIQRTERGDSAVYLCASGTSGKNEQFFGPGTRLTVL.

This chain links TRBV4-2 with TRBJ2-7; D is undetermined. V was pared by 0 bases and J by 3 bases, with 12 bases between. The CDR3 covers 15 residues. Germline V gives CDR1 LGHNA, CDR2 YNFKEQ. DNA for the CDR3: TGTGCCAGCAGCCAAGATCCGGTCAAAAACTACGAGCAGTACTTC. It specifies CASSQDPVKNYEQYF.

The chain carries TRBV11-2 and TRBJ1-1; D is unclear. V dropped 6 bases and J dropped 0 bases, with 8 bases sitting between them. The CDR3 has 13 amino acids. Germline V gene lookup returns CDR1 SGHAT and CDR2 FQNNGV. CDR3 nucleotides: TGTGCCAGCAGGCCCCGGGTGAACACTGAAGCTTTCTTT. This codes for CASRPRVNTEAFF.

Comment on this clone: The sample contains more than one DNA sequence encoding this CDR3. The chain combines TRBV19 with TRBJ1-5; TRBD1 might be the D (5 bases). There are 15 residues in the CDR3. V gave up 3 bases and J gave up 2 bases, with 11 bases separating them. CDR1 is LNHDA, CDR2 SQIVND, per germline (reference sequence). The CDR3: CASSIGGGGNQPQHF. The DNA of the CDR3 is TGTGCCAGTAGTATTGGGGGAGGAGGCAATCAGCCCCAGCATTTT.

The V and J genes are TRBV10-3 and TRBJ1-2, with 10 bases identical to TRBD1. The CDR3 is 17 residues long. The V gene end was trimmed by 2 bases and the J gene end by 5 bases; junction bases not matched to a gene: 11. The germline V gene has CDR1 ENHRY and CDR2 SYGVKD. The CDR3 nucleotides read TGTGCCATCAGTGAGGCGACAGGGGGCGCGGCCATATATGGCTACACCTTC. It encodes CAISEATGGAAIYGYTF.

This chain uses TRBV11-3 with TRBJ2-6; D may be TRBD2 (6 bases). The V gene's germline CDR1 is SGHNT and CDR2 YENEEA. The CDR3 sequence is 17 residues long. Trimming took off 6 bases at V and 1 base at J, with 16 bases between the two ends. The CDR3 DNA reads TGTGCCAGCAGTCGACAGTCTCTAGCGTCTGGGGCCAACGTCCTGACTTTC. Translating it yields CASSRQSLASGANVLTF.

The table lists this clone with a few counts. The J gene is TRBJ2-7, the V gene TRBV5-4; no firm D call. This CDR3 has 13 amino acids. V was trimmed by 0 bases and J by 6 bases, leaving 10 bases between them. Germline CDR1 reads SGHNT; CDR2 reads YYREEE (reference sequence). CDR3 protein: CASSLGQKPEQYF. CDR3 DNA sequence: TGTGCCAGCAGCTTGGGGCAGAAACCCGAGCAGTACTTC.

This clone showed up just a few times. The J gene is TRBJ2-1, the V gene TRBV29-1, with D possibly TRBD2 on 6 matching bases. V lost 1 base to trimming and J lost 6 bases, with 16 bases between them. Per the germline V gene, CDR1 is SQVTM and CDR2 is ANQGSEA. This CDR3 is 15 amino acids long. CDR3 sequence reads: CSVEGRLGRGNEQFF. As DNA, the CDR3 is TGCAGCGTTGAAGGTCGACTAGGCCGGGGCAATGAGCAGTTCTTC.

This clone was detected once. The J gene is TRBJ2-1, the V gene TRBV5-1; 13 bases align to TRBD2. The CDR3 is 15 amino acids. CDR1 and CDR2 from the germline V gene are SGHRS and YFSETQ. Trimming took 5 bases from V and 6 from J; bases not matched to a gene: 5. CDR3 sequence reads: CASSPLAGGRNEQFF. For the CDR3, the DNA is TGCGCCAGCAGTCCACTAGCGGGAGGGCGCAATGAGCAGTTCTTC.

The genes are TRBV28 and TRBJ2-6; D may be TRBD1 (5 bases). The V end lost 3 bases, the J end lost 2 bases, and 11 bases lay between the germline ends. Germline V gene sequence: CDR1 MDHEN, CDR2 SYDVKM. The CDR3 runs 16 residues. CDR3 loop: CASSFSGRAGANVLTF. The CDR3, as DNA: TGTGCCAGCAGTTTCTCGGGCAGGGCTGGGGCCAACGTCCTGACTTTC.

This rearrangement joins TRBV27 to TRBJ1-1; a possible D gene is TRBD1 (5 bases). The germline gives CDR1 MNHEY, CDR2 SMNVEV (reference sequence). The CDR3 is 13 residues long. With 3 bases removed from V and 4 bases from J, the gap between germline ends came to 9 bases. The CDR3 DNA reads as TGTGCCAGCAGTTTGGGCGGGGGCACTGAAGCTTTCTTT. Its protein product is CASSLGGGTEAFF.

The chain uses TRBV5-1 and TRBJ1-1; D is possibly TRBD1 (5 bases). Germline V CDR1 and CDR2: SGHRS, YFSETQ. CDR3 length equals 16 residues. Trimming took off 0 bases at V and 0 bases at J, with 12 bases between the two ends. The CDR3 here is CASSLDDSLLNTEAFF. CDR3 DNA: TGCGCCAGCAGCTTGGACGACAGTCTATTGAACACTGAAGCTTTCTTT.

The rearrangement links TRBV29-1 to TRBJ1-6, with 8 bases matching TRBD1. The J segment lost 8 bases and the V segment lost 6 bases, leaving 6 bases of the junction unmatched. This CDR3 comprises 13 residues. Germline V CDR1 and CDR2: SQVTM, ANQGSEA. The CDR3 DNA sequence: TGCAGCGTAGCAAACAGGGGGGATTCACCCCTCCACTTT. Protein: CSVANRGDSPLHF.

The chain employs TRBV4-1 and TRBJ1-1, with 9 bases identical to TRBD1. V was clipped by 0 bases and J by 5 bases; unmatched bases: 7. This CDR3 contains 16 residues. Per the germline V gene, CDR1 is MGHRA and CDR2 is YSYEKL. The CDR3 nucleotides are TGCGCCAGCAGCCAAGACACGGGACAGGGAGGGACTGAAGCTTTCTTT. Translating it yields CASSQDTGQGGTEAFF.

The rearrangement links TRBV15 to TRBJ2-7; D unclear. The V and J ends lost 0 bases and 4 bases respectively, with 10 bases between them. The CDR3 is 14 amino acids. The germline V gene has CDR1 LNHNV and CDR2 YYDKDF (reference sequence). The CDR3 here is CATSRERATYEQYF. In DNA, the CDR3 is TGTGCCACCAGCAGAGAGAGAGCGACGTACGAGCAGTACTTC.

The CDR3 is CASSLSTGVVETQYF. Here the CDR3 DNA reads TGTGCCAGCAGCTTAAGCACAGGGGTAGTAGAGACCCAGTACTTC. The rearrangement joins TRBV11-2 to TRBJ2-5, with 7 bases lining up with TRBD1. Per the germline V gene, CDR1 is SGHAT and CDR2 is FQNNGV. Trimming cost V 2 bases and J 4 bases; bases outside gene matches: 7. CDR3 length: 15 residues.

The chain's CDR3 is CASSSTGGYEQYF. DNA for the CDR3: TGTGCCAGCAGCTCCACAGGGGGCTACGAGCAGTACTTC. V usage is TRBV7-8 and J usage is TRBJ2-7; 8 bases match TRBD1. The V gene's germline CDR1 is SGHVS and CDR2 FQNEAQ. V shed 4 bases and J 3 bases; nucleotides not matched to a gene: 2. The CDR3 spans 13 residues.

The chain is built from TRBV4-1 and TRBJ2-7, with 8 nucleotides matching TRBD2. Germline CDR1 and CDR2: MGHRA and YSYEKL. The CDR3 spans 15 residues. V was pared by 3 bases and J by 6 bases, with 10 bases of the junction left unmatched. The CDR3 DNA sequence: TGCGCCAGCAGCCACCCTGTAGCGGGAACGTTCGAGCAGTACTTC. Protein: CASSHPVAGTFEQYF.

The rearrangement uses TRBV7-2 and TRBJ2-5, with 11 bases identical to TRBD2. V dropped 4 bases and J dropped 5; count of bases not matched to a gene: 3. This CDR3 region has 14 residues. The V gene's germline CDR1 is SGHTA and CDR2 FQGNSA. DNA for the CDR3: TGTGCCAGCAGCTGGGGACTAGCGGAGGAGACCCAGTACTTC. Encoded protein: CASSWGLAEETQYF.

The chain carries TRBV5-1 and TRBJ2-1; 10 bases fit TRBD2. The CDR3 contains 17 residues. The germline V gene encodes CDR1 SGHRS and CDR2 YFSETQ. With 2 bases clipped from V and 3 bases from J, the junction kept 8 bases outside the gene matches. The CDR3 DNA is TGCGCCAGCAGCTTAAATCCGGGACTAGCGAACTACAATGAGCAGTTCTTC. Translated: CASSLNPGLANYNEQFF.

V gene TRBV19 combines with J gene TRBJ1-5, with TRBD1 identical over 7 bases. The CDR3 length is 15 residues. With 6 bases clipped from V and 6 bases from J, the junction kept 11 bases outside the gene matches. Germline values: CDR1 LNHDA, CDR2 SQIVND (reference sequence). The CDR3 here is CASRLQQGESQPQHF. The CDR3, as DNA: TGTGCCAGTAGGTTACAGCAGGGGGAGAGTCAGCCCCAGCATTTT.

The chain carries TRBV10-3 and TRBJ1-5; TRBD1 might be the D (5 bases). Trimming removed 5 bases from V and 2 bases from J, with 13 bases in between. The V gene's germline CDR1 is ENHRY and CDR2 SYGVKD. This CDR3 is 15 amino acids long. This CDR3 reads CAISTTGIGNQPQHF. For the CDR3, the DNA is TGTGCCATCAGTACTACAGGTATTGGCAATCAGCCCCAGCATTTT.

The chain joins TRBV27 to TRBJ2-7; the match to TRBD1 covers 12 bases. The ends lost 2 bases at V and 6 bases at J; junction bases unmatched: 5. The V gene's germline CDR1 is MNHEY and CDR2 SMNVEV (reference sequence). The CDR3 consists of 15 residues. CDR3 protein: CASSLQGQGASEQYF. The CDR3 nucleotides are TGTGCCAGCAGTTTACAGGGACAGGGGGCTAGCGAGCAGTACTTC.

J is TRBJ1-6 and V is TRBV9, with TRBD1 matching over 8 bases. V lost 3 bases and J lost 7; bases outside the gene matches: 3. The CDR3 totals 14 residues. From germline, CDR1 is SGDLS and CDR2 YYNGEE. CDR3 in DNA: TGTGCCAGCAGCGCAAGACAGGGGAATTCACCCCTCCACTTT. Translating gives CASSARQGNSPLHF.

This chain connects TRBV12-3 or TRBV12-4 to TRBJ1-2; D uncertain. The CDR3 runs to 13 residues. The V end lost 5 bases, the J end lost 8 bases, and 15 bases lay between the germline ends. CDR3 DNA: TGTGCCAGCAGTCCCCTCAAGGAGGGAGGCTACACCTTC. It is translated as CASSPLKEGGYTF.